This TCR beta chain was documented in a study of beta chain features in type 1 diabetes. Sequencing targeted expressed TCRB transcripts, as all isolated RNA had been reverse transcribed. The repertoire was sequenced with immunoSEQ multiplex PCR; TCRdb's copy has only in-frame clones and lacks some. The sample lists 60,000 or so clones, about 61% occurring once. V dropped 0 bases and J dropped 6; count of bases not matched to a gene: 5. The CDR3 has 14 residues. Germline-derived CDR1 and CDR2 are MGHRA and YSYEKL. Based on CD45RO/CCR7/CD25/CD127/CD95/CD27, CD4+ regulatory, stem cell-like memory, naive and central memory cells were sorted. Overall study results and limits: VDJ junctions sequenced from type 1 diabetes patients showed fewer insertions and more deletions.

Details on this clone: Its antigen is unknown.

The clonotype comes from a woman younger than 30 in good health. This sequence joins TRBV4-1 and TRBJ2-7; the match to TRBD1 covers 7 bases. Sequencing was performed on Tregs from blood. Here the CDR3 reads CASSQDLAGGEQYF. CDR3 nucleotides: TGCGCCAGCAGCCAAGACCTAGCAGGGGGCGAGCAGTACTTC.